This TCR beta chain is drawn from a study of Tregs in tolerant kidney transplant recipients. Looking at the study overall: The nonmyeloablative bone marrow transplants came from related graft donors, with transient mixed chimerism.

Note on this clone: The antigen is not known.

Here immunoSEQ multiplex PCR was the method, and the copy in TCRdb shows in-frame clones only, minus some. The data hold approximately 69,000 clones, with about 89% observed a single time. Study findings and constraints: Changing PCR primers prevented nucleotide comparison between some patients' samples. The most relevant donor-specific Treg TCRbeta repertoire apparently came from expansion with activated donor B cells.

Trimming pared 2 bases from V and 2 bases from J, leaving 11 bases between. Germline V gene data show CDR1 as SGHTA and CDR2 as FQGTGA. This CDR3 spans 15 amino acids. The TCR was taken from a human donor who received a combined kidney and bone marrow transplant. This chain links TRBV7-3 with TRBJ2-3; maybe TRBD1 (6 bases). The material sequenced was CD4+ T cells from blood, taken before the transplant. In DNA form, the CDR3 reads TGTGCCAGCAGCTTAGGTGGACAGAACACAGATACGCAGTATTTT. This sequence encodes CASSLGGQNTDTQYF. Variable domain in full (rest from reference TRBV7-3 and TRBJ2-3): GAGVSQTPSNKVTEKGKYVELRCDPISGHTALYWYRQSLGQGPEFLIYFQGTGAADDSGLPNDRFFAVRPEGSVSTLKIQRTERGDSAVYLCASSLGGQNTDTQYFGPGTRLTVL.